A selection of T cell receptor beta chains follows, all from one sample in a study of T cells after yellow fever vaccination. TCRdb analysed the 5' RACE reads with MiXCR anew, one entry per CDR3 protein. This repertoire shows 400,000 to 450,000 distinct CDR3 sequences, around a sixth found once; its top ten account for roughly a sixth. Source: PBMCs, taken before the yellow fever booster vaccination. Receptors were obtained from a man younger than 35 who received the YFV17D yellow fever vaccine. Each CDR3 is given with its conserved first and last residue. Fields, in order: V gene, J gene, D gene, clone size, CDR3 protein, CDR3 DNA. D genes are given only for firm matches. Clone size is not always given. Where it is, it says once, few, many or a class for expanded clones.

>TRBV12-3/TRBV12-4|TRBJ1-4|NA|few
CASSSDAYPKLFF
TGTGCCAGCAGTTCCGACGCCTACCCGAAACTGTTTTTT
>TRBV4-1|TRBJ1-1|TRBD1|NA
CASSQGTGRAPEAFF
TGCGCCAGCAGCCAAGGGACAGGGAGGGCCCCTGAAGCTTTCTTT
>TRBV3-1|TRBJ2-5|NA|few
CASSQVGLKATQYF
TGTGCCAGCAGCCAAGTGGGACTCAAAGCGACCCAGTACTTC
>TRBV15|TRBJ2-1|TRBD2|few
CATSPGLAPRNEQFF
TGTGCCACCAGCCCAGGACTAGCGCCCCGGAATGAGCAGTTCTTC
>TRBV28|TRBJ1-2|NA|few
CATRGEGNYGYTF
TGTGCCACCCGGGGAGAGGGGAACTATGGCTACACCTTC
>TRBV5-1|TRBJ2-3|TRBD2|NA
CASTLAADTQYF
TGCGCCAGCACGCTAGCGGCAGATACGCAGTATTTT
>TRBV5-1|TRBJ2-7|NA|NA
CASSLTRAGALLKYF
TGCGCCAGCAGCTTGACTCGGGCAGGAGCGCTCCTAAAGTACTTC
>TRBV28|TRBJ2-3|TRBD2|NA
CASSFWTSGGSTDTQYF
TGTGCCAGCAGTTTCTGGACTAGCGGGGGTAGCACAGATACGCAGTATTTT
>TRBV28|TRBJ1-2|NA|NA
CASTPVQRTRVGNYGYTF
TGTGCCAGCACCCCAGTCCAGAGGACTAGGGTCGGAAACTATGGCTACACCTTC
>TRBV27|TRBJ2-1|NA|few
CASSLYSPGEAYNEQFF
TGTGCCAGCAGTTTATATAGCCCAGGGGAGGCCTACAATGAGCAGTTCTTC
>TRBV28|TRBJ2-1|NA|many
CASSLGRSYNEQFF
TGTGCCAGCAGCTTGGGCCGCTCCTACAATGAGCAGTTCTTC
>TRBV19|TRBJ1-5|TRBD1|NA
CASSIEGTGKPQHF
TGTGCCAGTAGTATAGAGGGGACAGGCAAGCCCCAGCATTTT
>TRBV7-6|TRBJ2-3|TRBD2|NA
CASSLETRLAGYTDTQYF
TGTGCCAGCAGCTTAGAGACCCGGCTAGCGGGATACACAGATACGCAGTATTTT
>TRBV27|TRBJ2-3|NA|NA
CASSFLLADTQYF
TGTGCCAGCAGTTTTCTTTTAGCGGATACGCAGTATTTT
>TRBV4-2|TRBJ1-2|NA|NA
CASSQVGQEFYGYTF
TGTGCCAGCAGCCAAGTAGGCCAGGAGTTTTATGGCTACACCTTC
>TRBV4-3|TRBJ2-7|TRBD1|NA
CASSQGTGTGPYEQYF
TGCGCCAGCAGCCAAGGAACCGGGACAGGACCTTACGAGCAGTACTTC